This is a list of T cell receptor beta chains from one sample in a study of T cell repertoires in cytomegalovirus infection. TCRdb redid the calling of the reads with MiXCR, one entry per CDR3 protein. The profile shows about 310,000 distinct CDR3 sequences, roughly 17% of them singletons. The sequencing input was PBMCs. The source is a human donor in good health (CMV status not recorded). Some clones in this sample may be carry-over from other donors' samples. The CDR3 runs from the conserved cysteine through the conserved F or W. D genes are given only for firm matches. Clone size is not always given. Where it is, it says once, few, many or a class for expanded clones.

J gene | clone size | V gene | D gene | CDR3 protein | CDR3 DNA
TRBJ1-5 | few | TRBV3-1 | . | CASSQDLDPRPQHF | TGTGCCAGCAGCCAAGATCTTGATCCGAGGCCCCAGCATTTT
TRBJ1-2 | many | TRBV4-3 | . | CASSPQTETHPNYGYTF | TGCGCCAGCAGCCCCCAGACAGAGACCCATCCTAACTATGGCTACACCTTC
TRBJ1-6 | many | TRBV7-6 | . | CASSSIPQVRNSPLHF | TGTGCCAGCAGCTCCATCCCCCAGGTCCGGAATTCACCCCTCCACTTT
TRBJ1-2 | few | TRBV18 | TRBD1 | CASSPPQGRRGYTF | TGTGCCAGCTCACCACCACAGGGGCGTCGGGGCTACACCTTC
TRBJ2-7 | many | TRBV4-2 | . | CASSQDEGPGGQYF | TGTGCCAGCAGCCAAGATGAAGGGCCTGGGGGGCAGTACTTC
TRBJ2-1 | once | TRBV5-1 | . | CASRPDVQREQFF | TGCGCCAGCAGACCCGACGTCCAAAGGGAGCAGTTCTTC
TRBJ1-5 | . | TRBV20-1 | TRBD1 | CSARIRGRGNQPQHF | TGCAGTGCTAGAATCAGGGGGCGAGGCAATCAGCCCCAGCATTTT
TRBJ2-5 | . | TRBV19 | TRBD1 | CASSRFGQGGETQYF | TGTGCCAGTAGCCGATTCGGACAGGGAGGAGAGACCCAGTACTTC
TRBJ2-3 | many | TRBV7-2 | TRBD2 | CASSLSSGGAMTDTQYF | TGTGCCAGCAGCCTCTCGAGCGGGGGGGCCATGACAGATACGCAGTATTTT
TRBJ1-3 | . | TRBV11-2 | . | CASSPEGTSSGNTIYF | TGTGCCAGCAGCCCCGAAGGGACGTCCTCTGGAAACACCATATATTTT
TRBJ1-6 | many | TRBV7-2 | . | CASSVQRSYNSPLHF | TGTGCCAGCAGCGTCCAGCGGAGCTATAATTCACCCCTCCACTTT
TRBJ1-1 | many | TRBV7-9 | . | CASSLVPGVPEAFF | TGTGCCAGCAGCTTAGTCCCCGGCGTCCCTGAAGCTTTCTTT
TRBJ2-7 | . | TRBV20-1 | . | CSARGRAGHEQYF | TGCAGTGCTAGAGGTAGGGCAGGACACGAGCAGTACTTC
TRBJ2-7 | . | TRBV20-1 | TRBD2 | CSAAKLAGAYEQYF | TGCAGTGCGGCGAAGCTAGCGGGGGCCTACGAGCAGTACTTC
TRBJ1-3 | few | TRBV20-1 | . | CSARLSAGNTIYF | TGCAGTGCTAGGCTCAGTGCTGGAAACACCATATATTTT
TRBJ2-1 | many | TRBV2 | . | CASSEDTYNEQFF | TGTGCCAGCAGTGAAGACACTTACAATGAGCAGTTCTTC
TRBJ1-1 | many | TRBV7-2 | . | CASSRNSLNTEAFF | TGTGCCAGCAGCCGTAATAGTTTGAACACTGAAGCTTTCTTT
TRBJ2-3 | many | TRBV28 | TRBD2 | CASSLGTSGALGDTQYF | TGTGCCAGCAGTTTGGGGACTAGCGGGGCCCTCGGGGATACGCAGTATTTT
TRBJ1-1 | many | TRBV6-5 | TRBD1 | CASNRGLNTEAFF | TGTGCCAGCAACAGGGGCTTGAACACTGAAGCTTTCTTT
TRBJ1-6 | . | TRBV6-1 | TRBD1 | CASSALPGQGHSPLHF | TGTGCCAGCAGTGCTCTCCCGGGACAGGGGCATTCACCCCTCCACTTT
TRBJ2-1 | many | TRBV6-1 | . | CASSTGGNEQFF | TGTGCCAGCAGTACTGGGGGTAATGAGCAGTTCTTC
TRBJ2-3 | many | TRBV4-3 | . | CASSQGQNTQYF | TGCGCCAGCAGCCAGGGACAAAATACGCAGTATTTT
TRBJ1-2 | . | TRBV12-3/TRBV12-4 | TRBD1 | CASSPGTGPYGYTF | TGTGCCAGCAGCCCCGGGACAGGCCCCTATGGCTACACCTTC
TRBJ2-5 | few | TRBV9 | . | CASSVGQAQETQYF | TGTGCCAGCAGCGTAGGCCAAGCCCAAGAGACCCAGTACTTC
TRBJ2-5 | many | TRBV12-3/TRBV12-4 | . | CASSLMSRETQYF | TGTGCCAGCAGTTTAATGTCCCGGGAGACCCAGTACTTC
TRBJ1-1 | many | TRBV11-2 | . | CASSSPPGRSYTEAFF | TGTGCCAGCAGCTCGCCCCCGGGACGCAGTTACACTGAAGCTTTCTTT
TRBJ2-7 | many | TRBV4-3 | . | CASSQVAAGSYEQYF | TGCGCCAGCAGCCAAGTTGCCGCAGGGTCCTACGAGCAGTACTTC
TRBJ2-5 | few | TRBV6-1 | . | CASRHGGERQTQYF | TGTGCCAGCAGACACGGCGGGGAGCGGCAGACCCAGTACTTC
TRBJ1-4 | many | TRBV7-2 | TRBD1 | CASSSTGVDEKLFF | TGTGCCAGCAGCTCGACAGGGGTAGATGAAAAACTGTTTTTT
TRBJ2-5 | many | TRBV6-1 | TRBD1 | CASSRTGGLGETQYF | TGTGCCAGCAGTCGGACAGGGGGCTTAGGAGAGACCCAGTACTTC
TRBJ1-1 | many | TRBV7-2 | . | CASSLVAVTPTEAFF | TGTGCCAGCAGCTTAGTGGCTGTGACTCCGACTGAAGCTTTCTTT
TRBJ1-5 | . | TRBV6-1 | . | CASSLPGARSQPQHF | TGTGCCAGCAGTTTGCCCGGGGCCAGATCCCAGCCCCAGCATTTT
TRBJ2-5 | many | TRBV7-2 | . | CASSPAGQYGTQYF | TGTGCCAGCAGCCCAGCGGGTCAGTATGGGACCCAGTACTTC
TRBJ2-3 | many | TRBV7-2 | TRBD2 | CASSPSGGASLGTDTQYF | TGTGCCAGCAGCCCTAGCGGGGGGGCCAGCCTCGGCACAGATACGCAGTATTTT
TRBJ1-2 | many | TRBV7-2 | TRBD1 | CASSSDRGMRYTF | TGTGCCAGCAGCTCGGACAGGGGGATGCGGTACACCTTC
TRBJ1-1 | few | TRBV20-1 | . | CSAVIARGNTEAFF | TGCAGTGCGGTTATCGCCAGGGGGAACACTGAAGCTTTCTTT